These T cell receptor beta chains were read from a single sample in a study of blood T cell repertoires in COVID-19. TCRdb's table, derived via immunoSEQ multiplex PCR, lists solely in-frame clones and lacks some. The sample lists some 170,000 clones; around 82% were seen once. Sequenced material: peripheral blood. Receptors originate from a man aged 55 to 69 with active or convalescent COVID-19. Each CDR3 is given with its conserved first and last residue. Fields, in order: CDR3 length, V gene, clone size, D gene, J gene, CDR3 protein, CDR3 DNA. D genes are given only for firm matches. The size field is filled for only some rows; it gives once, few, many or a size class.

>15|TRBV6-1|.|.|TRBJ1-5
CASSEQGALRQPQHF
TGTGCCAGCAGTGAGCAAGGGGCTCTCAGGCAGCCCCAGCATTTT
>14|TRBV5-1|once|.|TRBJ2-5
CASSPGHGKETQYF
TGCGCCAGCAGCCCCGGACACGGAAAAGAGACCCAGTACTTC
>13|TRBV12-3/TRBV12-4|.|TRBD1|TRBJ1-5
CASSGQDYQPQHF
TGTGCCAGCAGCGGACAGGACTATCAGCCCCAGCATTTT
>14|TRBV9|.|TRBD1|TRBJ1-3
CASSGTGSGNTIYF
TGTGCCAGCAGCGGGACAGGTTCAGGAAACACCATATATTTT
>16|TRBV19|.|TRBD1|TRBJ1-3
CASSPRTGLAGNTIYF
TGTGCCAGTAGTCCCAGGACAGGGTTGGCGGGAAACACCATATATTTT
>14|TRBV13|few|.|TRBJ1-2
CASSSYREVGGYTF
TGTGCCAGCAGCTCCTACAGGGAAGTAGGTGGCTACACCTTC
>15|TRBV5-1|.|.|TRBJ1-3
CASSTRAGSGNTIYF
TGCGCCAGCAGCACCCGCGCGGGGTCTGGAAACACCATATATTTT
>12|TRBV27|.|TRBD1|TRBJ2-2
CASRTGAGELFF
TGTGCCAGCAGGACAGGGGCCGGGGAGCTGTTTTTT
>15|TRBV10-3|.|.|TRBJ2-7
CAISEFGQGLYEQYF
TGTGCCATCAGTGAGTTCGGGCAGGGTCTTTACGAGCAGTACTTC
>14|TRBV10-3|.|TRBD1|TRBJ2-7
CAISEGQGLYEQYF
TGTGCCATCAGTGAGGGACAGGGTCTGTACGAGCAGTACTTC
>17|TRBV10-3|.|TRBD2|TRBJ2-3
CAISDPGLADSTDTQYF
TGTGCCATCAGTGACCCGGGACTAGCGGATAGCACAGATACGCAGTATTTT
>15|TRBV3-1/TRBV3-2|.|.|TRBJ2-3
CASSSTAGHTDTQYF
TGTGCCAGCAGCTCAACAGCGGGCCACACAGATACGCAGTATTTT
>14|TRBV19|once|TRBD1|TRBJ1-1
CASRDRGQFTEAFF
TGTGCCAGTAGAGACAGGGGACAATTCACTGAAGCTTTCTTT
>15|TRBV15|.|.|TRBJ1-5
CATSRDRGWNQPQHF
TGTGCCACCAGCAGAGACAGGGGATGGAATCAGCCCCAGCATTTT
>13|TRBV3-1/TRBV3-2|.|.|TRBJ2-1
CASSLAGGHEQFF
TGTGCCAGCAGCCTGGCTGGTGGCCATGAGCAGTTCTTC
>16|TRBV28|.|.|TRBJ1-4
CASSLGGAAKNEKLFF
TGTGCCAGCAGTTTAGGGGGGGCCGCGAAGAATGAAAAACTGTTTTTT
>16|TRBV5-4|.|TRBD1|TRBJ1-6
CASSLGQGGRNSPLHF
TGTGCCAGCAGCCTCGGACAGGGGGGTCGGAATTCACCCCTCCACTTT
>15|TRBV7-2|.|TRBD2|TRBJ2-3
CASRLSGGSTDTQYF
TGTGCCAGCAGGTTAAGCGGGGGGAGCACAGATACGCAGTATTTT
>16|TRBV5-1|.|TRBD1|TRBJ1-5
CASSTSGTGDGQPQHF
TGCGCCAGCAGCACCTCCGGGACAGGGGATGGCCAGCCCCAGCATTTT
>14|TRBV18|.|.|TRBJ1-2
CASSPDRGNYGYTF
TGTGCCAGCTCACCCGACCGGGGTAACTATGGCTACACCTTC